This T cell receptor beta chain comes out of a study of cytomegalovirus exposure and HLA in healthy donors. Study outcomes and limitations: A later analysis linked a missense variant in DCLRE1C to the trimming of TCR beta V and J genes.

On this clone itself: Its antigen is not known.

The PCR used 60 Vbeta and 13 Jbeta primers. Measured with immunoSEQ multiplex PCR; TCRdb has only the in-frame clones, and not every one. The table lists fewer than 200,000 clones, under 90% of them singletons. The J segment lost 1 base and the V segment lost 6 bases, leaving 4 bases of the junction unmatched. The germline CDR1 and CDR2 sequences are SQVTM and ANQGSEA. The CDR3 length is 14 residues. Source material: PBMCs. The V gene is TRBV29-1, the J gene TRBJ2-2, with 8 nucleotides matching TRBD1. The sequence was collected from a male donor in good health and CMV-seronegative. Here the CDR3 reads CSVAGGRNTGELFF. In DNA, the CDR3 is TGCAGCGTCGCAGGGGGCCGGAACACCGGGGAGCTGTTTTTT.